A selection of T cell receptor beta chains follows, all from one sample in a study of blood T cell repertoires in COVID-19. Repertoires were generated with immunoSEQ multiplex PCR, while TCRdb's copy carries only in-frame clones and drops some. Here the sample spans 110,000 to 150,000 clones, around 72% being singletons. The sequenced material came from peripheral blood. These receptors were obtained from an older woman with acute or convalescent COVID-19. CDR3s include the opening cysteine and the closing phenylalanine or tryptophan. The D gene is left open where the match is weak. Not all rows give a size; the values are once, few, many and, for expanded clones, a class.

clone_size j_call d_call v_call cdr3_aa cdr3_nt
- TRBJ2-7 - TRBV11-2 CASSSQGFWEQYF TGTGCCAGCAGCTCCCAGGGGTTTTGGGAGCAGTACTTC
- TRBJ1-6 - TRBV30 CAWNQGTGVWTESISPLHF TGTGCCTGGAACCAAGGGACGGGTGTATGGACAGAAAGTATCTCACCCCTCCACTTT
few TRBJ2-1 TRBD2 TRBV6-1 CASSPTSLYNEQFF TGTGCCAGCAGTCCGACTAGCCTCTACAATGAGCAGTTCTTC
- TRBJ2-2 - TRBV7-9 CASSPVPPGTGELFF TGTGCCAGCAGCCCCGTCCCACCGGGCACCGGGGAGCTGTTTTTT
- TRBJ2-7 - TRBV12-3/TRBV12-4 CASSSYRVREQYF TGTGCCAGCAGTTCATACAGGGTACGCGAGCAGTACTTC
once TRBJ1-2 - TRBV15 CATSARTTGNGYTF TGTGCCACCAGCGCCCGTACTACAGGGAATGGCTACACCTTC
- TRBJ2-7 - TRBV3-1/TRBV3-2 CASSQGADSWNEQYF TGTGCCAGCAGCCAAGGAGCGGATTCTTGGAACGAGCAGTACTTC
once TRBJ2-3 - TRBV19 CASSDPYSGSTDTQYF TGTGCCAGTAGCGACCCTTATAGCGGAAGCACAGATACGCAGTATTTT
- TRBJ2-7 - TRBV18 CASSRDSSYEQYF TGTGCCAGCTCACGCGACAGCAGCTACGAGCAGTACTTC
- TRBJ1-5 - TRBV10-3 CAIIFRDKFPYF TGTGCCATCATCTTCCGGGACAAGTTCCCGTATTTT
- TRBJ2-1 - TRBV6-5 CASSLQRFGHEQFF TGTGCCAGCAGTCTGCAGCGTTTCGGCCATGAGCAGTTCTTC
- TRBJ2-2 TRBD2 TRBV11-2 CASRQGSSGGTGELFF TGTGCCAGCAGACAAGGGTCTAGCGGGGGCACCGGGGAGCTGTTTTTT
- TRBJ2-1 - TRBV19 CASSIIPVTSGLFSSYNEQFF TGTGCCAGTAGTATCATCCCCGTGACTAGTGGGCTTTTCAGCTCCTACAATGAGCAGTTCTTC
- TRBJ2-2 TRBD1 TRBV9 CASSVAGQGLTGELFF TGTGCCAGCAGCGTAGCAGGACAGGGATTAACCGGGGAGCTGTTTTTT
once TRBJ2-3 - TRBV12-3/TRBV12-4 CASSLRSTDTQYF TGTGCCAGCAGTTTACGTAGCACAGATACGCAGTATTTT
few TRBJ2-1 TRBD2 TRBV14 CASSQRTSGYNGQFF TGTGCCAGCAGCCAACGCACTAGCGGATACAATGGGCAGTTCTTC
- TRBJ2-1 - TRBV7-3 CASSLTGERYNEQFF TGTGCCAGCAGCTTGACGGGAGAGAGGTACAATGAGCAGTTCTTC
- TRBJ2-7 TRBD2 TRBV6-6 CASSYLGVQAGAEQYF TGTGCCAGCAGTTACTTAGGTGTACAAGCGGGGGCCGAGCAGTACTTC
- TRBJ2-7 - TRBV21-1 CASSNKGLAGNFYEQYF TGTGCCAGCAGCAATAAGGGACTAGCGGGAAATTTCTACGAGCAGTACTTC
- TRBJ2-1 - TRBV28 CASSLRNEQFF TGTGCCAGCAGTTTGCGTAATGAGCAGTTCTTC
- TRBJ2-1 - TRBV24-1 CATSDSSANEQFF TGTGCCACCAGTGATTCTAGCGCCAATGAGCAGTTCTTC
- TRBJ1-2 - TRBV19 CASSIDPARRYGYTF TGTGCCAGTAGTATAGATCCCGCCCGGAGGTATGGCTACACCTTC
- TRBJ1-2 - TRBV3-1/TRBV3-2 CASSQDLRSSYSYGYTF TGTGCCAGCAGCCAAGACCTAAGGTCTTCCTACAGCTATGGCTACACCTTC
- TRBJ1-5 - TRBV7-8 CASSLDPRAVDQPQHF TGTGCCAGCAGCTTAGATCCCAGGGCAGTTGATCAGCCCCAGCATTTT
- TRBJ2-3 - TRBV19 CATTGFGTQYF TGTGCCACCACAGGGTTTGGTACGCAGTATTTT
- TRBJ2-3 TRBD1 TRBV7-9 CASSLAGTGGIGDTQYF TGTGCCAGCAGCTTAGCGGGGACAGGGGGAATTGGAGATACGCAGTATTTT
- TRBJ2-7 - TRBV21-1 CASSNGQVQYF TGTGCCAGCAGCAACGGTCAGGTGCAGTACTTC
- TRBJ1-5 - TRBV7-9 CASSLGLPGGQPQHF TGTGCCAGCAGCTTGGGCCTTCCGGGAGGTCAGCCCCAGCATTTT
few TRBJ1-4 - TRBV2 CASRTGLGKLFF TGTGCCAGCAGGACGGGACTCGGAAAACTGTTTTTT
- TRBJ2-7 TRBD1 TRBV27 CASSSGTGYEQYF TGTGCCAGCAGTTCCGGGACAGGGTACGAGCAGTACTTC